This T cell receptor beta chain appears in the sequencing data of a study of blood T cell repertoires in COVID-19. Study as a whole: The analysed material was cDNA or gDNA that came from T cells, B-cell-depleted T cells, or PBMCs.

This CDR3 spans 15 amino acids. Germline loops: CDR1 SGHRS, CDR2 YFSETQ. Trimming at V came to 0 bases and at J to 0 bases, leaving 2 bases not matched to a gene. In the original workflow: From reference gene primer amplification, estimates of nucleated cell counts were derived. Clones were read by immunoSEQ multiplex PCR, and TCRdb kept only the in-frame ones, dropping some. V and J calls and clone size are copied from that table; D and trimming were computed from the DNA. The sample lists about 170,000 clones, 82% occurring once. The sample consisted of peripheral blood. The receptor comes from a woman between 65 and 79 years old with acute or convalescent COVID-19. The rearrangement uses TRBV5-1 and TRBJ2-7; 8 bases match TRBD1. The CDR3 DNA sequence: TGCGCCAGCAGCTTGGGGGACAGGAGCTCCTACGAGCAGTACTTC. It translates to CASSLGDRSSYEQYF.